This TCR beta chain was documented in a study of blood T cell repertoires in COVID-19. Study background: Specimens from acute and convalescent COVID-19 originated in the United States, Italy and Spain. The cDNA or gDNA used as material had been derived from T cells, B-cell-depleted T cells, or PBMCs.

V trimming: 1 base; J trimming: 3 bases; junction bases outside the gene matches: 4. CDR1 is LNHDA and CDR2 is SQIVND in the germline V gene (reference sequence). This CDR3 comprises 15 residues. Study processing details: Estimation of nucleated cell counts relied on the amplification of reference gene primers. Generated by immunoSEQ multiplex PCR, the TCRdb table keeps only in-frame clones and is missing some. V and J calls and clone size are those listed in that table; D and trimming were worked out from the DNA. The table records 95,000 to 150,000 clones, around 89% of them present only once. In this sample, this clone turned up once.

V usage is TRBV19 and J usage is TRBJ2-7; 9 nucleotides agree with TRBD2. This sequence was found in a man aged 65-85 years with active or convalescent COVID-19. Material: peripheral blood. In DNA form, the CDR3 reads TGTGCCAGTAGTATAGGCGCTAGCGGGATCTACGAGCAGTACTTC. This sequence encodes CASSIGASGIYEQYF.